The 7 T cell receptor beta chains below were found in one sample sequenced in a study of shared clonotypes between healthy human individuals. Data came from immunoSEQ multiplex PCR; TCRdb stores just in-frame clones and leaves some out. The sample includes a few million clones, roughly 90% of them seen just once. The source material was naive CD4+ T cells from PBMCs. Sample subset: CD45RA+ positively selected. The receptors shown here come from a young man in good health. Some clones in this sample may be carry-over from other donors' samples.

In its sample, this clone was seen a few times. This rearrangement joins TRBV28 to TRBJ1-2, with D unresolved. Trimming stripped 3 bases from V and 2 bases from J, with 4 bases between. The germline V gene encodes CDR1 MDHEN and CDR2 SYDVKM. The CDR3 is 12 residues long. Written as DNA, the CDR3 is TGTGCCAGCAGTTTTGAGAACTATGGCTACACCTTC. This codes for CASSFENYGYTF.

This clone was observed a single time. The V call is TRBV5-4, the J call TRBJ2-6; D unresolved. CDR3 length equals 14 residues. Between the trimmed V and J ends, which lost 6 bases and 0 bases, there was a span of 7 bases. Germline V CDR1 and CDR2: SGHNT, YYREEE (reference sequence). In DNA form, the CDR3 reads TGTGCCAGCACCTCATCCTCTGGGGCCAACGTCCTGACTTTC. It codes for CASTSSSGANVLTF.

This chain links TRBV30 with TRBJ1-1, with D perhaps TRBD1 (6 bases). V lost 0 bases, J lost 11 bases, and 19 bases lay in between. This CDR3 is 14 amino acids long. Germline CDR1 GTSNPN, CDR2 SVGIG (reference sequence). Written as DNA, the CDR3 is TGTGCCTGGAGTGTACCGGGGGCCATCATTGGGGCTTTCTTT. Amino acids: CAWSVPGAIIGAFF.

Here the CDR3 DNA reads TGTGCCAGCCCGACCCTGGGGGGTAACGGAAACACCATATATTTT. It specifies CASPTLGGNGNTIYF. The chain combines TRBV7-8 with TRBJ1-3; the D gene is possibly TRBD1 (5 bases). The CDR3 runs to 15 residues. Germline CDR1 reads SGHVS; CDR2 reads FQNEAQ. Trimming removed 8 bases at V and 4 bases at J, with 18 bases between. The whole variable domain, filled in from reference TRBV7-8 and TRBJ1-3, reads GAGVSQSPRYKVAKRGQDVALRCDPISGHVSLFWYQQALGQGPEFLTYFQNEAQLDKSGLPSDRFFAERPEGSVSTLKIQRTQQEDSAVYLCASPTLGGNGNTIYFGEGSWLTVV.

The gene calls are TRBV30 and TRBJ1-1; D unclear. The germline V gene encodes CDR1 GTSNPN and CDR2 SVGIG (reference sequence). This CDR3 comprises 17 residues. V lost 2 bases, J lost 3 bases, and 22 bases lay in between. CDR3 in DNA: TGTGCCTGGAGTACCTACCCCCCCCGGCGAAGGCACACTGAAGCTTTCTTT. It yields the protein CAWSTYPPRRRHTEAFF. Looking up the rest from reference TRBV30 and TRBJ1-1 gives the full variable domain: SQTIHQWPATLVQPVGSPLSLECTVEGTSNPNLYWYRQAAGRGLQLLFYSVGIGQISSEVPQNLSASRPQDRQFILSSKKLLLSDSGFYLCAWSTYPPRRRHTEAFFGQGTRLTVV.

This clone was detected a few times. The V call is TRBV2, the J call TRBJ1-5, with D perhaps matching TRBD1 (5 bases). From germline, CDR1 is SNHLY and CDR2 FYNNEI. This CDR3 has 14 amino acids. V was cut by 8 bases and J by 2 bases, with 13 bases left in between. The CDR3 loop reads CASCRQGRNQPQHF. CDR3 coding DNA: TGTGCCAGCTGCCGGCAGGGCCGCAATCAGCCCCAGCATTTT.

The chain carries TRBV5-4 and TRBJ2-3; 8 nucleotides align to TRBD2. The CDR3 covers 15 residues. V shed 0 bases, J shed 2 bases, and the junction held 2 bases outside the gene matches. Germline CDR1 is SGHNT and CDR2 is YYREEE (reference sequence). This chain's CDR3 is CASSLVAGNTDTQYF. The DNA for the CDR3 is TGTGCCAGCAGCTTGGTAGCGGGGAACACAGATACGCAGTATTTT.